The rows below give T cell receptor beta chains drawn from one sample of a study of metastatic and nonmetastatic thyroid tumors. TCRdb reanalyzed the PCR reads via MiXCR. Among 32,000 or so clones, 15% to 20% were seen once, and the ten largest hold 9.5% to 15%. Sequencing input: blood. The receptors stem from a male donor with papillary thyroid cancer or a benign thyroid nodule (not recorded which). Some clones in this sample may be carry-over from other donors' samples. Each CDR3 is given with its conserved first and last residue. The order of the fields is clone size, D gene, J gene, V gene, CDR3 DNA, CDR3 protein. D genes are given only for firm matches. The listing skips clone size in some rows; elsewhere it reads once, few, many or a size class.

>-|-|TRBJ2-5|TRBV6-2/TRBV6-3
TGTGCCACTACGGGAGTTGCGGGACAAGAGACCCAGTACTTC
CATTGVAGQETQYF
>many|-|TRBJ2-1|TRBV7-3
TGTGCCAGCAGCTCAAGGGAGCAGTTCTTC
CASSSREQFF
>many|TRBD2|TRBJ2-3|TRBV20-1
TGCAGTGCTATGTGGCGGGGGGCCTACACAGATACGCAGTATTTT
CSAMWRGAYTDTQYF
>many|TRBD1|TRBJ1-1|TRBV7-3
TGTGCCAGCAGCCTCCTAGGGGGCGGGACTGAAGCTTTCTTT
CASSLLGGGTEAFF
>-|-|TRBJ2-4|TRBV6-1
TGTGCCAGCAGTGAACAGGGGACGGCCAAAAACATTCAGTACTTC
CASSEQGTAKNIQYF
>many|TRBD1|TRBJ1-1|TRBV28
TGTGGCGCGGACAGGGTGGGCACTGAAGCTTTCTTT
CGADRVGTEAFF
>many|TRBD1|TRBJ2-6|TRBV7-8
TGTGCCAGCAGCGTTGGGCCCGGACAGGTTCCTTCTGGGGCCAACGTCCTGACTTTC
CASSVGPGQVPSGANVLTF
>-|TRBD1|TRBJ2-2|TRBV6-1
TGTGCCAGCAGGCGTACAGGGGTCGGCACCGGGGAGCTGTTTTTT
CASRRTGVGTGELFF
>few|TRBD1|TRBJ2-7|TRBV27
TGTGCCAGCAGTTCCCGACAGGGCGCGTACTACGAGCAGTACTTC
CASSSRQGAYYEQYF
>-|TRBD2|TRBJ2-3|TRBV12-3/TRBV12-4
TGTGCCAGCAGCGGCGGGGGGACAGATACGCAGTATTTT
CASSGGGTDTQYF
>many|-|TRBJ1-4|TRBV2
TGTGCCAGCAGTTACCTAAGACGGGTAGCAACTAATGAAAAACTGTTTTTT
CASSYLRRVATNEKLFF
>many|TRBD1|TRBJ2-1|TRBV6-1
TGTGCTATCCGGGACAGGAGATACAATGAGCAGTTCTTC
CAIRDRRYNEQFF
>many|TRBD1|TRBJ2-6|TRBV25-1
TGTGCCAGCAGTGCCAGGACAGGGGTCAACGTCCTGACTTTC
CASSARTGVNVLTF
>many|-|TRBJ2-5|TRBV20-1
TGCAGTGTTAGAGTAGGGCGACCGCCGCTCCAAGAGACCCAGTACTTC
CSVRVGRPPLQETQYF
>many|-|TRBJ1-2|TRBV30
TGTGCATCAGAGAAGGACAACTATGGCTACACCTTC
CASEKDNYGYTF
>many|TRBD1|TRBJ2-3|TRBV19
TGTGCCAGTGGACAGGGCACTAGCACAGATACGCAGTATTTT
CASGQGTSTDTQYF
>many|-|TRBJ2-7|TRBV12-3/TRBV12-4
TGTGCCAGCAGTATATCTCCAAACGAGCAGTACTTC
CASSISPNEQYF
>-|TRBD2|TRBJ2-3|TRBV6-1
TGTGCCAGCAGCTTGGCGCCTAGCGGGGGGGTAACAGATAAGCAGTATTTT
CASSLAPSGGVTDKQYF
>-|TRBD1|TRBJ2-5|TRBV12-3/TRBV12-4
TGTGCCATCATGCCGGGACAGCGTCAAGAGACCCAGTACTTC
CAIMPGQRQETQYF
>-|-|TRBJ2-7|TRBV20-1
TGCAGTGCTAGAGTCAGGGACTACGAGCAGTACTTC
CSARVRDYEQYF
>once|-|TRBJ1-2|TRBV2
TGTGCCAGCAGTGGAGAAGCTCACTCTGGCTACACCTTC
CASSGEAHSGYTF
>many|TRBD1|TRBJ2-7|TRBV5-6
TGTGCCAGCAGCTTACCCCAGGACAGGGGGCGGGAGCAGTACTTC
CASSLPQDRGREQYF
>-|-|TRBJ2-7|TRBV20-1
TGCAGTGCTAGATCGGCAGGGAGAGACTTCGAGCAGTACTTC
CSARSAGRDFEQYF
>-|TRBD1|TRBJ2-7|TRBV24-1
TGTGCCACCAGTGATGCCGGGACAGCCCCGCTCGAGCAGTACTTC
CATSDAGTAPLEQYF
>few|-|TRBJ2-3|TRBV15
TGTGCCACCAGCAGAGATTGGCGGGCCGCCACAGATACGCAGTATTTT
CATSRDWRAATDTQYF
>-|TRBD2|TRBJ2-3|TRBV3-1
TGTGCCAGTGCCTTAGCGGGAGGGCCAGATACGCAGTATTTT
CASALAGGPDTQYF
>medium-sized|TRBD2|TRBJ2-2|TRBV6-4
TGTGCCAGCAGTGCTAGCGGGAGCACCGGGGAGCTGTTTTTT
CASSASGSTGELFF
>many|-|TRBJ1-1|TRBV7-8
TGTGCCAGCAGCTTCCAGACGGGGAACACTGAAGCTTTCTTT
CASSFQTGNTEAFF
>many|-|TRBJ2-6|TRBV3-1
TGTGCCAGCAGCCAAGGGGGTGGGGCCAACGTCCTGACTTTC
CASSQGGGANVLTF
>few|-|TRBJ2-3|TRBV6-2/TRBV6-3
TGTGCCAGCACCTGGCGGGGAGAAGCAGATACGCAGTATTTT
CASTWRGEADTQYF
>many|TRBD1|TRBJ2-1|TRBV11-3
TGTGCCAGCAGCCCAAGACAGGGGCCGGACAATGAGCAGTTCTTC
CASSPRQGPDNEQFF
>few|-|TRBJ2-7|TRBV20-1
TGCAGTGCTCCCACCCCGGTACAGTGGGCAGGGGAGCAGTACTTC
CSAPTPVQWAGEQYF
>-|-|TRBJ2-7|TRBV13
TGTGCCAGCAGTTTCAGCCCCTACGAGCAGTACTTC
CASSFSPYEQYF
>many|-|TRBJ1-2|TRBV6-1
TGTGCCAGCAGCCAACCCTCAGGGAACCCTGCCTATGGCTACACCTTC
CASSQPSGNPAYGYTF
>-|-|TRBJ1-1|TRBV19
TGTGCCCGTAGTACGTGGGGGGGGGAAACTGAAGCTTTCTTT
CARSTWGGETEAFF
>many|TRBD2|TRBJ2-3|TRBV19
TGTGCCAGTAAGCGGGGGGACACAGATACGCAGTATTTT
CASKRGDTDTQYF
>-|-|TRBJ1-6|TRBV10-3
TGTGCCATCAGTGATAATTCACCCCTCCACTTT
CAISDNSPLHF
>-|-|TRBJ1-6|TRBV27
TGTGCCAGCAGGGAAGCGACAACTCGCGACCGGAGACCCCTCCACTTT
CASREATTRDRRPLHF
>many|-|TRBJ2-2|TRBV7-2
TGTGCCAGCAGTTCCTTCAAATTAAACACCGGGGAGCTGTTTTTT
CASSSFKLNTGELFF
>many|TRBD2|TRBJ2-1|TRBV11-2
TGTGCCAGCAGCTCCCCGGGGGGGGATGAGCAGTTCTTC
CASSSPGGDEQFF
>-|-|TRBJ1-4|TRBV19
TGTGCCAGTAGTATAACAGATAATGAAAAACTGTTTTTT
CASSITDNEKLFF
>few|-|TRBJ1-1|TRBV6-2/TRBV6-3
TGTGCCAGCAGTTTTACAGGCCAGGAAGCTTTCTTT
CASSFTGQEAFF
>few|TRBD2|TRBJ2-7|TRBV28
TGTGCCAGCAGTCCAATTATTAGGGGACTAGCGGGAAAGAGCTACGAGCAGTACTTC
CASSPIIRGLAGKSYEQYF
>many|-|TRBJ2-3|TRBV5-1
TGCGCCAGCAGCCCCCGGCAGGGGGGAGGTGATACGCAGTATTTT
CASSPRQGGGDTQYF
>-|TRBD1|TRBJ2-6|TRBV25-1
TGTGCCAGCATTGCCAAGACAGGGGTCAACGTCCTGACTTTC
CASIAKTGVNVLTF
>-|TRBD2|TRBJ2-2|TRBV5-4
TGTGCCAGCAGCTTGACTAGCGGGGGGGCCACCGGGGAGCTGTTTTTT
CASSLTSGGATGELFF
>many|-|TRBJ2-5|TRBV30
TGTGCCTGGAGTCAGGCAGGCGAAGAGACCCAGTACTTC
CAWSQAGEETQYF
>medium-sized|-|TRBJ2-1|TRBV10-1
TGCGCCAGCAGTGAGTCGGGACCACACAATGAGCAGTTCTTC
CASSESGPHNEQFF
>few|-|TRBJ1-5|TRBV19
TGTGCCAGTGGAGGTTGGGTTCCTCAGCCCCAGCATTTT
CASGGWVPQPQHF
>-|-|TRBJ2-7|TRBV19
TGTGCCAGTAGTGCGCTTCATGGTTCCAACGAGCAGTACTTC
CASSALHGSNEQYF
>many|-|TRBJ1-2|TRBV5-6
TGTGCCAGCAGCACTCCCGACAGGCACCTTCTTTATGGCTACACCTTC
CASSTPDRHLLYGYTF
>medium-sized|TRBD1|TRBJ1-2|TRBV28
TGTGCCAGCAGTTCCGGACAGGGGAACTATGGCTACACCTTC
CASSSGQGNYGYTF
>many|TRBD1|TRBJ2-7|TRBV29-1
TGCAGCGTTTCGGACAGGGCAAGCTCCTACGAGCAGTACTTC
CSVSDRASSYEQYF
>-|-|TRBJ1-5|TRBV12-3/TRBV12-4
TGTGCCAGCAGTCCGTGGGGGCTAAGCAATCAGCCCCAGCATTTT
CASSPWGLSNQPQHF
>many|-|TRBJ1-5|TRBV15
TGTGCCACCAGCTTGGACAGCAATCAGCCCCAGCATTTT
CATSLDSNQPQHF
>many|TRBD2|TRBJ2-7|TRBV20-1
TGCAGTGCTAGAGCAGCGGGAGGGCCTTCCTACGAGCAGTACTTC
CSARAAGGPSYEQYF
>-|TRBD2|TRBJ2-7|TRBV6-1
TGTGCCAGCAGTGCAAGAGCGGGGAGCTCCTACGAGCAGTACTTC
CASSARAGSSYEQYF